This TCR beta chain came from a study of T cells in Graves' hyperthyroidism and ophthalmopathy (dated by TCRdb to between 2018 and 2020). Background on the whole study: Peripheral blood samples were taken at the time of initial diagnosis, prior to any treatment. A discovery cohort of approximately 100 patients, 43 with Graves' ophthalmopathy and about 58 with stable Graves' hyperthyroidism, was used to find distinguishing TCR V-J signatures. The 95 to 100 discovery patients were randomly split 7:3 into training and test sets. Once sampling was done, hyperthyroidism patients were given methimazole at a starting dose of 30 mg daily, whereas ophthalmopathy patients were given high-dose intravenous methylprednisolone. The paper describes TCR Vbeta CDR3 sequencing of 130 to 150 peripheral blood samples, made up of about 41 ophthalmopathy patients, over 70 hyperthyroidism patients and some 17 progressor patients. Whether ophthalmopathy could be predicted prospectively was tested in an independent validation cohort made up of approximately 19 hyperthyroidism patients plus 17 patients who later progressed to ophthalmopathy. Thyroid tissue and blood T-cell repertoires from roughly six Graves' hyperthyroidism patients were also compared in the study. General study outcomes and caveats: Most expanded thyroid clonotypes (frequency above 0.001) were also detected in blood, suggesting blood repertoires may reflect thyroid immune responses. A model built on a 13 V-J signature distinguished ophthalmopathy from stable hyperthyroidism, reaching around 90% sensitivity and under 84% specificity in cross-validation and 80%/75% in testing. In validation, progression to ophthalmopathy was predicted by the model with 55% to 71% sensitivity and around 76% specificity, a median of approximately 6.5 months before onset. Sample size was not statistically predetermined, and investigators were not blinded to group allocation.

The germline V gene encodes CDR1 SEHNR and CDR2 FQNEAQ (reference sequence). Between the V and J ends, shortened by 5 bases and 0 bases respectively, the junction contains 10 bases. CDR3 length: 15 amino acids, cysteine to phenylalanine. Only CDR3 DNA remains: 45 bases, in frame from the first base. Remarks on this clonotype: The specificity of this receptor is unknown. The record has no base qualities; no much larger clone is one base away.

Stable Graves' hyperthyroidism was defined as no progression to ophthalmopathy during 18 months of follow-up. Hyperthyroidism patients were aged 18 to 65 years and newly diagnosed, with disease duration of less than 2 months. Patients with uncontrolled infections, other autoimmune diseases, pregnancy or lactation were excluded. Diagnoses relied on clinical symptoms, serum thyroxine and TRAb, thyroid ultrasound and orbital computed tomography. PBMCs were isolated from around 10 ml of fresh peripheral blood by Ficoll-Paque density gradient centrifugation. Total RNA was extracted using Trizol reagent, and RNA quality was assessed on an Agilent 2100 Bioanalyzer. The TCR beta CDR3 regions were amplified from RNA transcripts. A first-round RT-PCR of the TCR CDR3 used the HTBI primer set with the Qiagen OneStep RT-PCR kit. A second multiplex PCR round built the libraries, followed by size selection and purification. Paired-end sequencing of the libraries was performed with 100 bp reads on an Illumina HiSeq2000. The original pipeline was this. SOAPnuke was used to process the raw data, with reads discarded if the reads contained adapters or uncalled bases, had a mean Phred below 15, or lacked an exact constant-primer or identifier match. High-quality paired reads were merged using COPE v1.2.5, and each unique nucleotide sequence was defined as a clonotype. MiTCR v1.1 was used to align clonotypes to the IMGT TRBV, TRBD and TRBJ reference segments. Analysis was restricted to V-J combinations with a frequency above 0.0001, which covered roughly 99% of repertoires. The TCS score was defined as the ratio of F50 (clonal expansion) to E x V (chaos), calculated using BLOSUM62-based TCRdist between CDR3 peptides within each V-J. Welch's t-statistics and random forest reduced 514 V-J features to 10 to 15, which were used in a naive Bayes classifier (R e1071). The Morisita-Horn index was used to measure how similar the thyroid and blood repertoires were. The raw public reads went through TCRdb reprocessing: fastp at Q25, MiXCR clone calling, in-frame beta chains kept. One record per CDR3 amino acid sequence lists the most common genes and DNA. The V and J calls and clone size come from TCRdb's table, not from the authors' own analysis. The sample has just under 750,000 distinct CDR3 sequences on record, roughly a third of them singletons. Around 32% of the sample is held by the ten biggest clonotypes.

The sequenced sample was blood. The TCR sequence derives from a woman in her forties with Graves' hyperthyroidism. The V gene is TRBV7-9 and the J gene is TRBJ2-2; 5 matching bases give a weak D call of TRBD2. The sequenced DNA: TGTGCCAGCAGCCGGAGCGGAGCGAACACCGGGGAGCTGTTTTTT. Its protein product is CASSRSGANTGELFF.